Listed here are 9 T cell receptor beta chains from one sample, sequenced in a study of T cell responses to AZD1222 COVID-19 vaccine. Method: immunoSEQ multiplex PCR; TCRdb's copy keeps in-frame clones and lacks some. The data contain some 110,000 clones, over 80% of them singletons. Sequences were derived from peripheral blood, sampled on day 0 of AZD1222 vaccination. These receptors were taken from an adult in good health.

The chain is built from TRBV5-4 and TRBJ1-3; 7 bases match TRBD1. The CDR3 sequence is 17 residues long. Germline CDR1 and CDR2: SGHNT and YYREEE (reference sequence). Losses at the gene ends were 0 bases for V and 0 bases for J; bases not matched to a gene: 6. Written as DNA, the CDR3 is TGTGCCAGCAGCTTGGGAGGGGGCGGATACTCTGGAAACACCATATATTTT. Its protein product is CASSLGGGGYSGNTIYF.

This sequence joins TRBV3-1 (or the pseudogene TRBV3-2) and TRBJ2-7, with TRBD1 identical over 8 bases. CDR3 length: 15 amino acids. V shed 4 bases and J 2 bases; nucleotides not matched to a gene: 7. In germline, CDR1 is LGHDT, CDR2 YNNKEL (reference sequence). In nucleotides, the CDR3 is TGTGCCAGCAGCCTAAGAGGGACAGGACCCTACGAGCAGTACTTC. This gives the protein CASSLRGTGPYEQYF.

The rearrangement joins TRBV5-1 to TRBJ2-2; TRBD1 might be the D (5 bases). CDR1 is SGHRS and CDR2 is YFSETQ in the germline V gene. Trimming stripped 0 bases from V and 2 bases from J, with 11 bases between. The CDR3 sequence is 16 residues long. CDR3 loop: CASSLEGSGNTGELFF. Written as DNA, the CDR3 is TGCGCCAGCAGCTTGGAGGGGTCAGGCAACACCGGGGAGCTGTTTTTT.

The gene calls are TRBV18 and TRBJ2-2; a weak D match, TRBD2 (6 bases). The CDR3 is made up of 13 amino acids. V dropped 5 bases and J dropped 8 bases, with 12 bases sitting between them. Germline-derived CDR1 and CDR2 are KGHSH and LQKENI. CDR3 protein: CASSTGTEGELFF. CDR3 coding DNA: TGTGCCAGCTCAACCGGGACTGAAGGGGAGCTGTTTTTT.

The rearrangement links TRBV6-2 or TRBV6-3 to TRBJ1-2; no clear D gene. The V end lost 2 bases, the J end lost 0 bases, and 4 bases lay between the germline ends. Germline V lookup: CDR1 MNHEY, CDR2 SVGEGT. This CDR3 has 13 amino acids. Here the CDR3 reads CASSYGTNYGYTF. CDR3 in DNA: TGTGCCAGCAGTTACGGGACTAACTATGGCTACACCTTC.

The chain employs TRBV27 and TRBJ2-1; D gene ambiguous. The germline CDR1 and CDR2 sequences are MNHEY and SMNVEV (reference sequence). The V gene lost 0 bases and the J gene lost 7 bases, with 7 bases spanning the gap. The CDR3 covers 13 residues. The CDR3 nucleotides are TGTGCCAGCAGTTTATCTGCGCGGAATGAGCAGTTCTTC. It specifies CASSLSARNEQFF.

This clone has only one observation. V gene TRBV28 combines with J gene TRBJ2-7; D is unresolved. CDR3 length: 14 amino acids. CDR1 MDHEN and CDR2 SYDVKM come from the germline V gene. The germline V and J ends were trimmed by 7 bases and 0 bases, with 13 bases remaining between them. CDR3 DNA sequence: TGTGCCAGCACCCCAGAGTGGGTCTCCTACGAGCAGTACTTC. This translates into CASTPEWVSYEQYF.

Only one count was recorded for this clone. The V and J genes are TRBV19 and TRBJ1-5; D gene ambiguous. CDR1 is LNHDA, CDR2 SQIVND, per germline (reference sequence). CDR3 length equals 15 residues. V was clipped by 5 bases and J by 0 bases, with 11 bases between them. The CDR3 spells CASSEGRDSNQPQHF. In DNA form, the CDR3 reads TGTGCCAGTAGTGAGGGCAGAGATAGCAATCAGCCCCAGCATTTT.

This CDR3 is CASSFDSNNEQFF. CDR3 sequence (DNA): TGTGCCAGCAGTTTTGACAGTAACAATGAGCAGTTCTTC. V is TRBV27 and J is TRBJ2-1; possibly TRBD1 for D (5 bases). This CDR3 spans 13 amino acids. Germline V lookup: CDR1 MNHEY, CDR2 SMNVEV (reference sequence). Trimming shortened V by 3 bases and J by 5 bases, and 8 bases separated the two germline ends.